The rows below give T cell receptor beta chains drawn from one sample of a study of Ad26.COV2.S vaccination and SARS-CoV-2 variants. TCRdb's copy holds only in-frame clones and misses some; the assay was immunoSEQ multiplex PCR. In the table there are some 480,000 clones, 87% of which are singletons. The input for sequencing was peripheral blood, taken in a trial of Ad26.COV2.S vaccine versus placebo. Receptor source: a person aged 18-60 years who received the Ad26.COV2.S COVID-19 vaccine or a placebo. The CDR3 runs from the conserved cysteine through the conserved F or W. The D gene is left open where the match is weak. Where a row states a size, it is once, few, many or the class of an expanded clone; other rows omit it.

j_gene: TRBJ1-4
abundance: NA
v_gene: TRBV4-1
d_gene: TRBD1
CDR3aa: CASSQRDRTNEKLFF
CDR3nt: TGCGCCAGCAGCCAACGGGACAGAACGAATGAAAAACTGTTTTTT

j_gene: TRBJ1-2
abundance: NA
v_gene: TRBV28
d_gene: TRBD1
CDR3aa: CASSSHRGLGYGYTF
CDR3nt: TGTGCCAGCAGTTCCCACAGGGGGCTTGGCTATGGCTACACCTTC

j_gene: TRBJ1-1
abundance: once
v_gene: TRBV10-3
d_gene: NA
CDR3aa: CATAGDMNTEAFF
CDR3nt: TGTGCCACGGCCGGTGACATGAACACTGAAGCTTTCTTT

j_gene: TRBJ1-5
abundance: NA
v_gene: TRBV28
d_gene: TRBD1
CDR3aa: CASSRQGGSNQPQHF
CDR3nt: TGTGCCAGCAGTCGTCAGGGGGGCAGCAATCAGCCCCAGCATTTT

j_gene: TRBJ2-7
abundance: NA
v_gene: TRBV5-4
d_gene: NA
CDR3aa: CASSLDVGRGTLRGQYF
CDR3nt: TGTGCCAGCAGCTTGGATGTGGGCAGGGGAACCCTACGTGGGCAGTACTTC

j_gene: TRBJ2-1
abundance: NA
v_gene: TRBV7-2
d_gene: TRBD1
CDR3aa: CASSIGQGEGDEQFF
CDR3nt: TGTGCCAGCAGCATAGGACAGGGGGAAGGCGATGAGCAGTTCTTC

j_gene: TRBJ2-2
abundance: NA
v_gene: TRBV6-4
d_gene: TRBD1
CDR3aa: CASRGQSTGELFF
CDR3nt: TGTGCCAGCAGGGGACAGTCCACCGGGGAGCTGTTTTTT

j_gene: TRBJ1-6
abundance: NA
v_gene: TRBV19
d_gene: NA
CDR3aa: CASSEDSSYNSPLHF
CDR3nt: TGTGCCAGTAGTGAGGACAGCTCCTATAATTCACCCCTCCACTTT

j_gene: TRBJ2-4
abundance: NA
v_gene: TRBV7-2
d_gene: TRBD2
CDR3aa: CASSSGTSGPFNIQYF
CDR3nt: TGTGCCAGCAGCTCGGGGACTAGCGGCCCCTTTAACATTCAGTACTTC

j_gene: TRBJ1-6
abundance: NA
v_gene: TRBV2
d_gene: NA
CDR3aa: CASSGADNSPLHF
CDR3nt: TGTGCCAGCAGTGGGGCAGATAATTCACCCCTCCACTTT

j_gene: TRBJ2-6
abundance: NA
v_gene: TRBV5-4
d_gene: NA
CDR3aa: CASSLGGTSGANVLTF
CDR3nt: TGTGCCAGCAGCTTGGGAGGGACCTCTGGGGCCAACGTCCTGACTTTC

j_gene: TRBJ2-2
abundance: NA
v_gene: TRBV9
d_gene: NA
CDR3aa: CASSARTVTTGELFF
CDR3nt: TGTGCCAGCAGTGCCCGGACAGTCACAACCGGGGAGCTGTTTTTT